Listed below are T cell receptor beta chains from one sample, sequenced in a study of T cell repertoires in cytomegalovirus infection. TCRdb re-called the reads through MiXCR, storing one row per CDR3 protein. The repertoire holds approximately 770,000 distinct CDR3 sequences, with 29% as singletons. No cognate antigen is known for these TCRs. The source material was cultured CD8+ T cells from PBMCs, sampled from culture after CMV antigen stimulation. The receptors were gathered from a human donor in good health (CMV status not recorded). Some clones in this sample may be carry-over from other donors' samples. Both conserved end residues are part of each CDR3. D genes are given only for firm matches.

V: TRBV7-8
D: NA
J: TRBJ1-1
length: 18
CDR3: CASSLLMRWAETNTEAFF

V: TRBV20-1
D: TRBD1
J: TRBJ2-5
length: 13
CDR3: CSASTGGRETQYF

V: TRBV7-3
D: NA
J: TRBJ1-1
length: 14
CDR3: CASSLRGWTSEAFF

V: TRBV7-8
D: NA
J: TRBJ2-1
length: 17
CDR3: CASSLEALDYPDHEQFF

V: TRBV7-6
D: NA
J: TRBJ1-2
length: 13
CDR3: CASSPPSDYGYTF

V: TRBV19
D: NA
J: TRBJ1-5
length: 15
CDR3: CASTEGDESNQPQHF

V: TRBV7-9
D: TRBD1
J: TRBJ2-6
length: 17
CDR3: CASSSPGQESGANVLTF

V: TRBV7-9
D: NA
J: TRBJ1-2
length: 17
CDR3: CASSYPINIPPGYGYTF

V: TRBV6-2/TRBV6-3
D: NA
J: TRBJ1-6
length: 13
CDR3: CASTLYENSPLHF

V: TRBV12-3/TRBV12-4
D: NA
J: TRBJ1-2
length: 13
CDR3: CASSLTPWDGYTF

V: TRBV7-6
D: TRBD1
J: TRBJ2-7
length: 16
CDR3: CASSLGQLGTDYEQYF

V: TRBV2
D: NA
J: TRBJ1-4
length: 16
CDR3: CASTTLPGGINEKLFF

V: TRBV4-1
D: TRBD2
J: TRBJ2-1
length: 15
CDR3: CASSQNSGGANEQFF

V: TRBV4-1
D: NA
J: TRBJ2-2
length: 17
CDR3: CASSQERGAMNTGELFF

V: TRBV14
D: NA
J: TRBJ1-1
length: 15
CDR3: CASSQDWNVRTEAFF

V: TRBV7-6
D: NA
J: TRBJ1-2
length: 13
CDR3: CASSPEGGLGYTF

V: TRBV27
D: NA
J: TRBJ2-1
length: 14
CDR3: CASSYGGGNNEQFF

V: TRBV15
D: TRBD2
J: TRBJ2-1
length: 15
CDR3: CATSWRAGEPNEQFF

V: TRBV29-1
D: NA
J: TRBJ2-1
length: 11
CDR3: CSVNYYNEQFF

V: TRBV12-3/TRBV12-4
D: NA
J: TRBJ2-3
length: 18
CDR3: CASSLTGRSHGSTDTQYF

V: TRBV5-6
D: NA
J: TRBJ2-1
length: 15
CDR3: CASRIRQSSYNEQFF

V: TRBV29-1
D: NA
J: TRBJ1-4
length: 13
CDR3: CSVVANSGEKLFF

V: TRBV4-3
D: TRBD1
J: TRBJ2-1
length: 18
CDR3: CASSPQNWTGGSYNEQFF

V: TRBV14
D: NA
J: TRBJ1-1
length: 17
CDR3: CASSQDPGSPMNTEAFF

V: TRBV7-6
D: NA
J: TRBJ1-5
length: 16
CDR3: CASSPKTASGNQPQHF

V: TRBV27
D: TRBD1
J: TRBJ2-7
length: 14
CDR3: CASSNGTGLREQYF

V: TRBV6-8
D: NA
J: TRBJ1-2
length: 15
CDR3: CASSYATPGTYGYTF

V: TRBV6-1
D: TRBD1
J: TRBJ2-3
length: 16
CDR3: CASSPFEGAGTDTQYF

V: TRBV20-1
D: NA
J: TRBJ2-7
length: 13
CDR3: CSARTATSYEQYF

V: TRBV7-9
D: NA
J: TRBJ2-5
length: 13
CDR3: CASSTTGRETQYF

V: TRBV27
D: NA
J: TRBJ1-1
length: 13
CDR3: CASNRGSNTEAFF

V: TRBV18
D: TRBD2
J: TRBJ2-3
length: 17
CDR3: CASSPPLPAGGLDTQYF

V: TRBV12-3/TRBV12-4
D: NA
J: TRBJ2-2
length: 16
CDR3: CASSLPRGGNTGELFF

V: TRBV12-3/TRBV12-4
D: TRBD2
J: TRBJ2-1
length: 20
CDR3: CASSLSGRLAGSSNYNEQFF

V: TRBV28
D: NA
J: TRBJ2-3
length: 15
CDR3: CASSSGYLRTDTQYF

V: TRBV10-3
D: NA
J: TRBJ2-3
length: 12
CDR3: CAISETGTKEYF

V: TRBV6-6
D: NA
J: TRBJ2-1
length: 17
CDR3: CASSYSPPGTPWNEQFF

V: TRBV6-1
D: TRBD2
J: TRBJ2-7
length: 15
CDR3: CASSARGVNSYEQYF

V: TRBV7-9
D: TRBD1
J: TRBJ2-1
length: 16
CDR3: CASSARQGSSYNEQFF

V: TRBV2
D: NA
J: TRBJ2-1
length: 11
CDR3: CGCLTRNEQFF

V: TRBV5-5
D: TRBD1
J: TRBJ1-1
length: 14
CDR3: CASSWTGAHTEAFF

V: TRBV7-4
D: NA
J: TRBJ2-7
length: 14
CDR3: CASSVELRPYEQYF

V: TRBV4-1
D: NA
J: TRBJ2-5
length: 15
CDR3: CASSQEAWTQETQYF

V: TRBV10-3
D: NA
J: TRBJ2-3
length: 15
CDR3: CAITGGGGGPDTQYF

V: TRBV12-3/TRBV12-4
D: TRBD1
J: TRBJ1-5
length: 15
CDR3: CASSTHRGAGQPQHF

V: TRBV6-2/TRBV6-3
D: TRBD1
J: TRBJ1-2
length: 16
CDR3: CASRTPRTGLNYGYTF

V: TRBV7-9
D: TRBD1
J: TRBJ2-1
length: 16
CDR3: CASSTTTGVRYNEQFF

V: TRBV18
D: NA
J: TRBJ1-1
length: 13
CDR3: CASSLYARTEAFF

V: TRBV10-1
D: NA
J: TRBJ1-1
length: 12
CDR3: CASSDPRSEAFF

V: TRBV12-3/TRBV12-4
D: NA
J: TRBJ2-1
length: 19
CDR3: CASSFSFSGGHLPYNEQFF

V: TRBV5-6
D: TRBD1
J: TRBJ2-1
length: 15
CDR3: CASSPWDRFNNEQFF

V: TRBV27
D: NA
J: TRBJ1-4
length: 16
CDR3: CASSFAPIATNEKLFF

V: TRBV20-1
D: NA
J: TRBJ2-2
length: 16
CDR3: CSARDLWTEDTGELFF

V: TRBV6-2/TRBV6-3
D: NA
J: TRBJ2-6
length: 15
CDR3: CASSLWGQGANVLTF

V: TRBV27
D: NA
J: TRBJ1-5
length: 16
CDR3: CASSTRDFYSNQPQHF

V: TRBV6-5
D: TRBD2
J: TRBJ2-1
length: 17
CDR3: CASSYSMPSGALDEQFF

V: TRBV9
D: NA
J: TRBJ1-2
length: 12
CDR3: CASSVRSRGYTF